The text below deals with one T cell receptor beta chain. Antigen specificity is unknown. CDR1 is SGHAT, CDR2 FQNNGV, per germline. The V end lost 10 bases, the J end lost 1 base, and 11 bases lay between the germline ends. The CDR3 consists of 12 residues. The data stem from a study of response to subunit inactivated influenza vaccine. Findings and caveats of the study: The authors offered the suggestion that each seasonal influenza vaccination recruits few new T cells.

One entry per CDR3 protein results from TCRdb running MiXCR on the RT-PCR reads. This table holds approximately 230,000 distinct CDR3 sequences, more than 10% found once. This TCR was sampled from a man in his fifties or sixties who received an inactivated influenza vaccine. The chain carries TRBV11-2 and TRBJ2-7; no definite D call. The sample here was non-naive T cells sorted from PBMCs, taken 14 days before vaccination. The CDR3 region has the DNA TGTGCCACCCGCCGGGCTTCCTACGAGCAGTACTTC. This translates into CATRRASYEQYF.